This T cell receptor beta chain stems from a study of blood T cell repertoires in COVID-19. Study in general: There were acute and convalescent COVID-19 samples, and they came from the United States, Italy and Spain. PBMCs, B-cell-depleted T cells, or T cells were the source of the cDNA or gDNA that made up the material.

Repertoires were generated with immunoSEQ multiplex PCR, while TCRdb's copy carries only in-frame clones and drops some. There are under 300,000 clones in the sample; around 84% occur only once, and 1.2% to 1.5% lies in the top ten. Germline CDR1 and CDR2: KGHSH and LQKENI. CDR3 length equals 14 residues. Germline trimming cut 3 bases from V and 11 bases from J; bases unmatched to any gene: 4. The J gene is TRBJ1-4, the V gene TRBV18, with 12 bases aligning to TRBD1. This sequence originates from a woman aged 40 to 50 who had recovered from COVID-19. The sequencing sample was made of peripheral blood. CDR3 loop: CASSPGTGGFKLFF. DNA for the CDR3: TGTGCCAGCTCACCCGGGACAGGGGGCTTCAAACTGTTTTTT.